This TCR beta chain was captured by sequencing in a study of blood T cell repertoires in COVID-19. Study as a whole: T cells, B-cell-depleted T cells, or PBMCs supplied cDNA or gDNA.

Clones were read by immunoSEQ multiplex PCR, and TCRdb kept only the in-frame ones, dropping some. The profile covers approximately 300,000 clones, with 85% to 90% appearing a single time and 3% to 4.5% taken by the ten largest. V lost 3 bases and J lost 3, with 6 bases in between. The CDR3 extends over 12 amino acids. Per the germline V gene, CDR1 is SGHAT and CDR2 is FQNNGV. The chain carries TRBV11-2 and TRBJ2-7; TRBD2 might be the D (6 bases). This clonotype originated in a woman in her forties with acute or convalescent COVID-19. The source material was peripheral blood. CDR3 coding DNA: TGTGCCAGCAGCTTCGGGGGCTACGAGCAGTACGTC. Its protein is CASSFGGYEQYV.